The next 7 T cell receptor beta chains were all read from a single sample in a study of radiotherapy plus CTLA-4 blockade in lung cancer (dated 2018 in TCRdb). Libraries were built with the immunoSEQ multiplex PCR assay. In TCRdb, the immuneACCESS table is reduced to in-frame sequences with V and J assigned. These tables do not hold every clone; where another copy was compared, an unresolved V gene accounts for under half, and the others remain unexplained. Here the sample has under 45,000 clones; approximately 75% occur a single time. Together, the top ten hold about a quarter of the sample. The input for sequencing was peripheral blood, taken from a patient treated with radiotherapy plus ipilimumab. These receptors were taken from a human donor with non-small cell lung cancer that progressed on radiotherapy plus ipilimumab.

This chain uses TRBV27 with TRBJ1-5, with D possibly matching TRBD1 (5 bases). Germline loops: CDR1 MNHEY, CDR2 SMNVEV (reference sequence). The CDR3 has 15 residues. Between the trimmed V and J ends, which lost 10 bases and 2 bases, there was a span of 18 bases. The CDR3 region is CANSSGHGCNQPQHF. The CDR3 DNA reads TGTGCCAATTCGTCAGGGCATGGTTGCAATCAGCCCCAGCATTTT.

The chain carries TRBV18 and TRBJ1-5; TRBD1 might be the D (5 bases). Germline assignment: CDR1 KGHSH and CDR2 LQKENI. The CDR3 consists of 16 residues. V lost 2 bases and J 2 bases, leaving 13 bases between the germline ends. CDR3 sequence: CASSPSGGFRNQPQHF. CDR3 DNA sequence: TGTGCCAGCTCACCATCGGGGGGGTTTCGCAATCAGCCCCAGCATTTT.

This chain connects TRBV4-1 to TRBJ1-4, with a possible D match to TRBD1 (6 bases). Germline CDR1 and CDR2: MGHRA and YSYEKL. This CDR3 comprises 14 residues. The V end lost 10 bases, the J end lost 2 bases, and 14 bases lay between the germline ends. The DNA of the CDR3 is TGCGCCACCCGACAGGAGGACACTAATGAAAAACTGTTTTTT. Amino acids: CATRQEDTNEKLFF.

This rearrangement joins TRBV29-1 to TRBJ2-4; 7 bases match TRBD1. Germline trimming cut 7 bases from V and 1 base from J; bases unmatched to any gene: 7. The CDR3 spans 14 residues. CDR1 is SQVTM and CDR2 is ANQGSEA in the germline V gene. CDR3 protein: CSALTGWAKNIQYF. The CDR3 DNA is TGCAGCGCCCTGACAGGGTGGGCCAAAAACATTCAGTACTTC.

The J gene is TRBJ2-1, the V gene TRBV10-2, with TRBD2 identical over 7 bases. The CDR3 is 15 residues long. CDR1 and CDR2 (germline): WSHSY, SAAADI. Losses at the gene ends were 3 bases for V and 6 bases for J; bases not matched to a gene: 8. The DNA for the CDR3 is TGCGCCAGCAGTGATGGCGCAGCGGGGTTCAATGAGCAGTTCTTC. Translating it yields CASSDGAAGFNEQFF.

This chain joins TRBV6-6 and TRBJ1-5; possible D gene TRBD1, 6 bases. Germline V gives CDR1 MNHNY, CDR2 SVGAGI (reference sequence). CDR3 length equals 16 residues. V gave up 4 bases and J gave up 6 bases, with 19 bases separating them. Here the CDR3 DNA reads TGTGCCAGCAGTTCCTTTGGACAGCTGCGAAGTCAGCCCCAGCATTTT. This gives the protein CASSSFGQLRSQPQHF.

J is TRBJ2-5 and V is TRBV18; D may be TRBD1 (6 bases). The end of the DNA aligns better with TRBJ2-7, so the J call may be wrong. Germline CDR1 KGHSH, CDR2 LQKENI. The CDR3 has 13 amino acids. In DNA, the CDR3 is TGTGCCAGCTCCCCGCAGGGGATCAACGAGCAGTACTTC. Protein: CASSPQGINEQYF.